Shown below are 7 T cell receptor beta chains from a single sample sequenced in a study of cytomegalovirus exposure and HLA in healthy donors. PCR amplification relied on 60 Vbeta primers (plus 13 Jbeta primers). The assay was immunoSEQ multiplex PCR, and TCRdb's table has in-frame clones only and misses some. The profile covers 150,000 to 200,000 clones, with around three quarters appearing a single time and 3% to 4% taken by the ten largest. Material for sequencing was PBMCs. The receptors stem from a male donor in good health and CMV-seronegative.

The chain employs TRBV30 and TRBJ1-3; TRBD1 agrees at 7 bases. With V trimmed by 5 bases and J by 3 bases, 7 bases remained unmatched. Germline values: CDR1 GTSNPN, CDR2 SVGIG (reference sequence). This CDR3 has 14 amino acids. The chain's CDR3 is CAWARTGVGNTIYF. CDR3 sequence (DNA): TGTGCCTGGGCAAGGACAGGAGTTGGAAACACCATATATTTT. Full variable domain (missing parts from reference TRBV30 and TRBJ1-3): SQTIHQWPATLVQPVGSPLSLECTVEGTSNPNLYWYRQAAGRGLQLLFYSVGIGQISSEVPQNLSASRPQDRQFILSSKKLLLSDSGFYLCAWARTGVGNTIYFGEGSWLTVV.

This clone came up once. The chain has TRBV29-1 and TRBJ2-5; 9 nucleotides align to TRBD1. This CDR3 region has 12 residues. V was pared by 6 bases and J by 5 bases, with 4 bases of the junction left unmatched. From germline, CDR1 is SQVTM and CDR2 ANQGSEA. CDR3 amino acids: CSVDRGGETQYF. The DNA for the CDR3 is TGCAGCGTGGACAGGGGTGGTGAGACCCAGTACTTC.

This chain joins TRBV7-2 and TRBJ2-7, with D possibly matching TRBD1 (5 bases). The CDR3 contains 13 residues. The ends were cut back, 3 bases at V and 3 bases at J, with 9 bases in the middle. CDR1 is SGHTA, CDR2 FQGNSA, per germline. The CDR3 coding sequence is TGTGCCAGCAGCTTCTTAGACAGCTACGAGCAGTACTTC. Encoded protein: CASSFLDSYEQYF.

This clone was recorded once. The chain uses TRBV7-9 and TRBJ1-1, with no clear D. CDR1 is SEHNR, CDR2 FQNEAQ, per germline (reference sequence). Deletions cut 1 base from V and 0 bases from J, with 9 bases between. The CDR3 has 15 amino acids. The CDR3 sequence: CASSLEPGMNTEAFF. The CDR3 coding sequence is TGTGCCAGCAGCTTAGAGCCGGGAATGAACACTGAAGCTTTCTTT.

V gene TRBV7-2 combines with J gene TRBJ1-2, with TRBD1 matching 9 bases. The junction had 9 bases not matched to a gene; V was cut back by 5 bases and J by 8 bases. The germline gives CDR1 SGHTA, CDR2 FQGNSA. The CDR3 is 14 amino acids. CDR3 in DNA: TGTGCCAGCAGCCCCGGGACAGGGTCGCTCGGCTACACCTTC. Its translation is CASSPGTGSLGYTF.

The chain has TRBV7-9 and TRBJ1-2; 7 nucleotides match TRBD1. V gave up 5 bases and J gave up 8 bases; unmatched junction bases: 8. CDR1 and CDR2 from the germline V gene are SEHNR and FQNEAQ (reference sequence). The CDR3 spans 13 residues. The CDR3, as DNA: TGTGCCAGCAGCCAAGACAGGGTTAAAGGCTACACCTTC. This translates into CASSQDRVKGYTF.

The rearrangement links TRBV5-6 to TRBJ2-7; no firm D call. Germline lookup yields CDR1 SGHDT and CDR2 YYEEEE. V was pared by 4 bases and J by 0 bases, with 14 bases between. The CDR3 is 15 residues long. The CDR3 DNA sequence: TGTGCCAGCAGCCCCGAACTGAGTTCCTCCTACGAGCAGTACTTC. It translates to CASSPELSSSYEQYF.